Listed below are T cell receptor beta chains from one sample, sequenced in a study of blood T cell repertoires in COVID-19. Using immunoSEQ multiplex PCR, the repertoire was profiled, and TCRdb retains in-frame clones only, with some absent. The repertoire holds 200,000 to 250,000 clones, about 85% seen once, with 12% in the top ten. The sample taken for sequencing was peripheral blood. The receptors derive from a woman aged 18-35 years who had recovered from COVID-19. Both conserved end residues are part of each CDR3. The D gene is left open where the match is weak. Clone sizes are given selectively: once, few, many, or a class where the clone is expanded.

clone size: -; D gene: -; J gene: TRBJ2-7; V gene: TRBV27; CDR3 protein: CASSPEGPDYYEQYF; CDR3 DNA: TGTGCCAGCAGCCCCGAAGGCCCAGACTACTACGAGCAGTACTTC
clone size: -; D gene: -; J gene: TRBJ1-5; V gene: TRBV5-8; CDR3 protein: CASSLTGEGNQPQHF; CDR3 DNA: TGTGCCAGCAGCTTGACGGGGGAGGGGAATCAGCCCCAGCATTTT
clone size: few; D gene: -; J gene: TRBJ1-2; V gene: TRBV4-1; CDR3 protein: CASSRDSYGYTF; CDR3 DNA: TGCGCCAGCAGCCGCGACAGCTATGGCTACACCTTC
clone size: -; D gene: -; J gene: TRBJ1-1; V gene: TRBV24-1; CDR3 protein: CATSDHLGLLHGTEAFF; CDR3 DNA: TGTGCCACCAGTGACCACCTCGGACTCCTCCATGGCACTGAAGCTTTCTTT
clone size: -; D gene: -; J gene: TRBJ1-4; V gene: TRBV3-1/TRBV3-2; CDR3 protein: CASSQDRQIPTNEKLFF; CDR3 DNA: TGTGCCAGCAGCCAAGATCGACAGATACCAACTAATGAAAAACTGTTTTTT
clone size: -; D gene: TRBD1; J gene: TRBJ1-2; V gene: TRBV7-6; CDR3 protein: CASSLDRDRVDGYTF; CDR3 DNA: TGTGCCAGCAGCTTAGACCGGGACAGGGTAGACGGCTACACCTTC
clone size: -; D gene: -; J gene: TRBJ1-1; V gene: TRBV7-2; CDR3 protein: CASSLVGVQDF; CDR3 DNA: TGTGCCAGCAGCTTAGTCGGGGTGCAAGACTTT
clone size: -; D gene: -; J gene: TRBJ2-5; V gene: TRBV5-1; CDR3 protein: CASSLGRGQETQYF; CDR3 DNA: TGCGCCAGCAGCTTGGGGAGGGGCCAAGAGACCCAGTACTTC
clone size: -; D gene: TRBD1; J gene: TRBJ2-1; V gene: TRBV7-6; CDR3 protein: CASSLATGVWDEQFF; CDR3 DNA: TGTGCCAGCAGCTTAGCCACAGGGGTTTGGGATGAGCAGTTCTTC
clone size: -; D gene: TRBD1; J gene: TRBJ1-2; V gene: TRBV7-3; CDR3 protein: CASSITRDSIYGYTF; CDR3 DNA: TGTGCCAGCAGCATAACGCGGGACAGCATCTATGGCTACACCTTC
clone size: few; D gene: TRBD2; J gene: TRBJ2-2; V gene: TRBV9; CDR3 protein: CASSQTSGRVGELFF; CDR3 DNA: TGTGCCAGCAGCCAGACTAGCGGGAGGGTCGGGGAGCTGTTTTTT
clone size: -; D gene: -; J gene: TRBJ2-7; V gene: TRBV6-5; CDR3 protein: CASKEGHGSYEQYF; CDR3 DNA: TGTGCCAGCAAAGAGGGACACGGCTCCTACGAGCAGTACTTC
clone size: few; D gene: -; J gene: TRBJ1-5; V gene: TRBV6-2/TRBV6-3; CDR3 protein: CASSYRGHGNQPQHF; CDR3 DNA: TGTGCCAGCAGTTACAGGGGACACGGCAATCAGCCCCAGCATTTT
clone size: -; D gene: TRBD2; J gene: TRBJ2-1; V gene: TRBV24-1; CDR3 protein: CATSDSTGTSLYEQFF; CDR3 DNA: TGTGCCACCAGTGATTCGACCGGGACTAGCCTTTACGAGCAGTTCTTC
clone size: -; D gene: TRBD1; J gene: TRBJ2-7; V gene: TRBV19; CDR3 protein: CASTPGTDYEQYF; CDR3 DNA: TGTGCCAGTACCCCCGGGACAGACTACGAGCAGTACTTC
clone size: -; D gene: -; J gene: TRBJ2-5; V gene: TRBV5-1; CDR3 protein: CASRLTGIQGETQYF; CDR3 DNA: TGCGCCAGCAGGCTGACGGGGATTCAAGGGGAGACCCAGTACTTC
clone size: once; D gene: -; J gene: TRBJ2-7; V gene: TRBV29-1; CDR3 protein: CSVSQGPYEQYF; CDR3 DNA: TGCAGCGTTTCCCAGGGGCCCTACGAGCAGTACTTC
clone size: -; D gene: -; J gene: TRBJ2-5; V gene: TRBV25-1; CDR3 protein: CASSGRVARTVTQETQYF; CDR3 DNA: TGTGCCAGCAGTGGCCGGGTTGCAAGAACCGTTACACAAGAGACCCAGTACTTC
clone size: -; D gene: -; J gene: TRBJ2-1; V gene: TRBV24-1; CDR3 protein: CATSDSPTGSDEQFF; CDR3 DNA: TGTGCCACCAGTGATTCACCGACAGGTAGCGATGAGCAGTTCTTC
clone size: -; D gene: -; J gene: TRBJ1-1; V gene: TRBV4-1; CDR3 protein: CASTGDMNTEAFF; CDR3 DNA: TGCGCCAGTACAGGAGACATGAACACTGAAGCTTTCTTT
clone size: -; D gene: -; J gene: TRBJ2-1; V gene: TRBV6-4; CDR3 protein: CASSSGEGSNEQFF; CDR3 DNA: TGTGCCAGCAGCTCAGGGGAAGGAAGTAATGAGCAGTTCTTC
clone size: -; D gene: TRBD1; J gene: TRBJ2-3; V gene: TRBV30; CDR3 protein: CAWSLDRVTDTQYF; CDR3 DNA: TGTGCCTGGAGTCTTGACAGGGTCACAGATACGCAGTATTTT
clone size: once; D gene: TRBD2; J gene: TRBJ2-7; V gene: TRBV6-6; CDR3 protein: CASSYALAGKYYEQYF; CDR3 DNA: TGTGCCAGCAGTTACGCACTAGCGGGGAAATATTACGAGCAGTACTTC
clone size: -; D gene: TRBD2; J gene: TRBJ2-6; V gene: TRBV4-2; CDR3 protein: CASSITSVGLSGANVLTF; CDR3 DNA: TGTGCCAGCAGTATAACTAGCGTAGGACTCTCTGGGGCCAACGTCCTGACTTTC
clone size: -; D gene: -; J gene: TRBJ2-1; V gene: TRBV21-1; CDR3 protein: CASSDLTRPNEQFF; CDR3 DNA: TGTGCCAGCAGCGACCTGACTAGACCCAATGAGCAGTTCTTC
clone size: -; D gene: -; J gene: TRBJ1-2; V gene: TRBV15; CDR3 protein: CATSGGTGANYGYTF; CDR3 DNA: TGTGCCACCAGCGGGGGGACGGGAGCTAACTATGGCTACACCTTC
clone size: -; D gene: TRBD2; J gene: TRBJ2-1; V gene: TRBV19; CDR3 protein: CASMGLARIGEQFF; CDR3 DNA: TGTGCCAGTATGGGACTAGCGCGAATCGGTGAGCAGTTCTTC
clone size: -; D gene: TRBD1; J gene: TRBJ1-1; V gene: TRBV4-1; CDR3 protein: CASTATGGAGAFF; CDR3 DNA: TGCGCCAGCACGGCCACAGGGGGGGCCGGAGCTTTCTTT
clone size: -; D gene: -; J gene: TRBJ1-2; V gene: TRBV11-2; CDR3 protein: CASSSDGGALGYGYTF; CDR3 DNA: TGTGCCAGCAGCTCCGACGGGGGGGCTCTTGGCTATGGCTACACCTTC
clone size: -; D gene: -; J gene: TRBJ2-5; V gene: TRBV19; CDR3 protein: CASSLGRGPETQYF; CDR3 DNA: TGTGCCAGTAGTCTAGGTCGAGGTCCGGAGACCCAGTACTTC
clone size: -; D gene: TRBD1; J gene: TRBJ1-3; V gene: TRBV5-6; CDR3 protein: CASSPDRAPDTIYF; CDR3 DNA: TGTGCCAGCAGCCCAGACAGGGCTCCGGACACCATATATTTT
clone size: once; D gene: -; J gene: TRBJ2-2; V gene: TRBV7-9; CDR3 protein: CASSLRFGKGQTGELFF; CDR3 DNA: TGTGCCAGCAGCTTAAGGTTTGGGAAGGGGCAGACCGGGGAGCTGTTTTTT
clone size: -; D gene: TRBD1; J gene: TRBJ2-5; V gene: TRBV6-5; CDR3 protein: CASRLTGVETQYF; CDR3 DNA: TGTGCCAGCAGGTTAACAGGGGTCGAGACCCAGTACTTC
clone size: -; D gene: TRBD1; J gene: TRBJ1-2; V gene: TRBV27; CDR3 protein: CASSSNRDSFDYGYTF; CDR3 DNA: TGTGCCAGCAGTTCTAACCGGGACAGTTTTGACTATGGCTACACCTTC
clone size: once; D gene: -; J gene: TRBJ2-3; V gene: TRBV5-1; CDR3 protein: CASSLDRVGDTQYF; CDR3 DNA: TGCGCCAGCAGCTTGGACAGGGTCGGAGATACGCAGTATTTT
clone size: -; D gene: TRBD1; J gene: TRBJ1-2; V gene: TRBV5-1; CDR3 protein: CASSPEIGTGTGTGYTF; CDR3 DNA: TGCGCCAGCAGCCCTGAAATCGGAACAGGGACAGGGACTGGCTACACCTTC
clone size: -; D gene: TRBD1; J gene: TRBJ2-1; V gene: TRBV5-6; CDR3 protein: CASSFGTGVNEQFF; CDR3 DNA: TGTGCCAGCAGCTTTGGGACAGGGGTAAATGAGCAGTTCTTC
clone size: -; D gene: TRBD1; J gene: TRBJ2-5; V gene: TRBV30; CDR3 protein: CAWRGTGGPETQYF; CDR3 DNA: TGTGCCTGGAGGGGGACAGGGGGGCCGGAGACCCAGTACTTC
clone size: few; D gene: -; J gene: TRBJ1-2; V gene: TRBV4-1; CDR3 protein: CASSQDRGLHNYTF; CDR3 DNA: TGCGCCAGCAGCCAAGACAGGGGACTACACAACTACACCTTC
clone size: -; D gene: TRBD1; J gene: TRBJ1-5; V gene: TRBV28; CDR3 protein: CASTKGDRYSNQPQHF; CDR3 DNA: TGTGCCAGCACTAAAGGGGACAGATATAGCAATCAGCCCCAGCATTTT
clone size: -; D gene: -; J gene: TRBJ1-1; V gene: TRBV7-3; CDR3 protein: CASSLDGQRAFF; CDR3 DNA: TGTGCCAGCAGCTTAGACGGACAGCGGGCTTTCTTT
clone size: -; D gene: -; J gene: TRBJ2-1; V gene: TRBV7-3; CDR3 protein: CASSLTGDSAYNEQFF; CDR3 DNA: TGTGCCAGCAGCTTAACGGGGGACTCCGCCTACAATGAGCAGTTCTTC
clone size: -; D gene: TRBD2; J gene: TRBJ2-3; V gene: TRBV7-2; CDR3 protein: CASSLAPVREAPTDTQYF; CDR3 DNA: TGTGCCAGCAGCTTAGCGCCGGTGCGGGAGGCCCCCACAGATACGCAGTATTTT
clone size: -; D gene: -; J gene: TRBJ1-5; V gene: TRBV2; CDR3 protein: CASSGTGYSNQPQHF; CDR3 DNA: TGTGCCAGCAGTGGAACAGGGTATAGCAATCAGCCCCAGCATTTT
clone size: -; D gene: -; J gene: TRBJ2-7; V gene: TRBV4-1; CDR3 protein: CASSQVDSREQYF; CDR3 DNA: TGCGCCAGCAGCCAAGTAGACAGTCGGGAGCAGTACTTC
clone size: -; D gene: -; J gene: TRBJ1-5; V gene: TRBV25-1; CDR3 protein: CASSESPGNPNQPQHF; CDR3 DNA: TGTGCCAGCAGTGAATCCCCGGGAAACCCCAATCAGCCCCAGCATTTT
clone size: -; D gene: -; J gene: TRBJ1-3; V gene: TRBV4-1; CDR3 protein: CASSQEGRAAGNTIYF; CDR3 DNA: TGCGCCAGCAGCCAAGAGGGCAGGGCGGCTGGAAACACCATATATTTT
clone size: -; D gene: -; J gene: TRBJ2-2; V gene: TRBV2; CDR3 protein: CASSERYWNTGELFF; CDR3 DNA: TGTGCCAGCAGTGAACGCTACTGGAACACCGGGGAGCTGTTTTTT
clone size: -; D gene: TRBD2; J gene: TRBJ2-3; V gene: TRBV2; CDR3 protein: CASSDSGTSGRKGDTQYF; CDR3 DNA: TGTGCCAGCAGTGACTCTGGGACTAGCGGGAGGAAGGGGGATACGCAGTATTTT
clone size: once; D gene: -; J gene: TRBJ1-4; V gene: TRBV6-2/TRBV6-3; CDR3 protein: CASSYSARFNEKLFF; CDR3 DNA: TGTGCCAGCAGTTACTCGGCCAGGTTTAATGAAAAACTGTTTTTT
clone size: -; D gene: -; J gene: TRBJ1-4; V gene: TRBV9; CDR3 protein: CASSVSGVNEKLFF; CDR3 DNA: TGTGCCAGCAGCGTTTCGGGGGTTAATGAAAAACTGTTTTTT
clone size: -; D gene: TRBD1; J gene: TRBJ2-1; V gene: TRBV7-3; CDR3 protein: CASSAGQAYNEQFF; CDR3 DNA: TGTGCCAGCAGCGCGGGACAGGCTTACAATGAGCAGTTCTTC
clone size: -; D gene: TRBD1; J gene: TRBJ1-2; V gene: TRBV18; CDR3 protein: CASSFDRGSSTF; CDR3 DNA: TGTGCCAGCTCATTCGACAGGGGTTCTAGCACCTTC